This T cell receptor (beta chain) is from a study of control samples from healthy donors and cancer patients. The CDR3 spans 16 residues. V shed 1 base and J shed 0 bases, with 11 bases lying between them. Germline V lookup: CDR1 SGHNT, CDR2 YENEEA. Method: immunoSEQ multiplex PCR; TCRdb's copy keeps in-frame clones and lacks some. This repertoire shows 130,000 or so clones, more than 90% found once; its top ten account for 5.5%. The source material was blood. This sequence originates from a man aged 18 to 29 in good health. J is TRBJ2-3 and V is TRBV11-3, with D possibly TRBD2 on 6 matching bases. DNA of the CDR3: TGTGCCAGCAGCTTAGCCGCGGGAAGTAGCACAGATACGCAGTATTTT. Protein product: CASSLAAGSSTDTQYF. Looking up the rest from reference TRBV11-3 and TRBJ2-3 gives the full variable domain: EAGVVQSPRYKIIEKKQPVAFWCNPISGHNTLYWYLQNLGQGPELLIRYENEEAVDDSQLPKDRFSAERLKGVDSTLKIQPAELGDSAVYLCASSLAAGSSTDTQYFGPGTRLTVL.